The 10 T cell receptor beta chains reported below all come from one sample, sequenced in a study of blood T cell repertoires in COVID-19 (dated by TCRdb to the early 2020s). The library was made by the immunoSEQ multiplex PCR assay. As stored in TCRdb, this immuneACCESS dataset retains in-frame rearrangements with V and J assigned. A fraction of the clones does not appear; measured against another copy, unresolved V genes explain less than half of the discrepancy, and the remainder lacks a known reason. The sample table lists 150,000 to 180,000 clones, roughly four fifths of them with a count of one. The ten largest clones take up 9.5% to 13% of the sample. Sequencing used peripheral blood. These receptors originate from a woman aged 55-69 years with COVID-19, enrolled during active disease.

The chain employs TRBV6-5 and TRBJ1-1, with D possibly TRBD1 on 6 matching bases. Germline CDR1 and CDR2: MNHEY and SVGAGI. The V gene lost 8 bases and the J gene lost 6 bases, with 22 bases spanning the gap. The CDR3 consists of 15 residues. The CDR3 DNA is TGTGCCAGCTTCCGGGACAAGAAGACTGGACCTGAAGCTTTCTTT. Translating it yields CASFRDKKTGPEAFF.

The rearrangement joins TRBV7-9 to TRBJ1-1; D may be TRBD1 (6 bases). Germline V gene data show CDR1 as SEHNR and CDR2 as FQNEAQ (reference sequence). The CDR3 spans 14 residues. Deletions cut 1 base from V and 3 bases from J, with 9 bases between. This CDR3 reads CASSLVGGHTEAFF. The CDR3 nucleotides are TGTGCCAGCAGCTTAGTTGGGGGCCACACTGAAGCTTTCTTT.

The chain has TRBV9 and TRBJ2-3; 11 bases match TRBD2. This CDR3 contains 18 residues. The germline gives CDR1 SGDLS, CDR2 YYNGEE. Losses at the gene ends were 3 bases for V and 4 bases for J; bases not matched to a gene: 13. CDR3 sequence (DNA): TGTGCCAGCAGCGGCACTAGCGGGGGAATTACGAGGGCAGATACGCAGTATTTT. It is translated as CASSGTSGGITRADTQYF.

The rearrangement links TRBV11-2 to TRBJ1-2; possible D gene TRBD1, 6 bases. Trimming took off 1 base at V and 7 bases at J, with 13 bases between the two ends. Germline CDR1 reads SGHAT; CDR2 reads FQNNGV. The CDR3 sequence is 14 residues long. The CDR3 coding sequence is TGTGCCAGCAGCTTAGGATACAGGGAAGCTGGCTACACCTTC. This encodes CASSLGYREAGYTF. Using reference TRBV11-2 and TRBJ1-2 for the parts outside the CDR3, the full variable domain is EAGVAQSPRYKIIEKRQSVAFWCNPISGHATLYWYQQILGQGPKLLIQFQNNGVVDDSQLPKDRFSAERLKGVDSTLKIQPAKLEDSAVYLCASSLGYREAGYTFGSGTRLTVV.

The V gene is TRBV9, the J gene TRBJ2-1; 7 bases are a match to TRBD2. Losses at the gene ends were 4 bases for V and 1 base for J; bases not matched to a gene: 5. This CDR3 region has 15 residues. Germline V gene lookup returns CDR1 SGDLS and CDR2 YYNGEE. As DNA, the CDR3 is TGTGCCAGCAGCTTGCTAGCGGAGTCCTACAATGAGCAGTTCTTC. As protein: CASSLLAESYNEQFF. The full variable domain, with the rest looked up from reference TRBV9 and TRBJ2-1, is DSGVTQTPKHLITATGQRVTLRCSPRSGDLSVYWYQQSLDQGLQFLIQYYNGEERAKGNILERFSAQQFPDLHSELNLSSLELGDSALYFCASSLLAESYNEQFFGPGTRLTVL.

The chain links TRBV29-1 to TRBJ1-1, with D possibly TRBD1 on 5 matching bases. V lost 2 bases and J lost 0, with 19 bases in between. Germline V gene sequence: CDR1 SQVTM, CDR2 ANQGSEA. The CDR3 loop spans 17 amino acids. The CDR3 DNA sequence: TGCAGCGTTGAATCGGACCTGCCTTGGGGCATGAACACTGAAGCTTTCTTT. It yields the protein CSVESDLPWGMNTEAFF.

This rearrangement joins TRBV9 to TRBJ1-6; maybe TRBD1 (5 bases). V was pared by 0 bases and J by 7 bases, with 8 bases between. Germline V gene data show CDR1 as SGDLS and CDR2 as YYNGEE. The CDR3 sequence is 14 residues long. CDR3 residues: CASSVAGGNSPLHF. CDR3 coding DNA: TGTGCCAGCAGCGTAGCGGGGGGGAATTCACCCCTCCACTTT.

This clone was seen a single time. In the same sample, other DNA sequences code for this CDR3. The gene calls are TRBV25-1 and TRBJ1-2; 7 positions match TRBD1. The length of the CDR3 is 14 residues. J gave up 2 bases and V 2 bases, and 2 bases lay outside the gene matches. Germline CDR1 MGHDK, CDR2 SYGVNS. CDR3 protein: CASSEPGQNYGYTF. In DNA form, the CDR3 reads TGTGCCAGCAGTGAACCGGGACAGAACTATGGCTACACCTTC.

J is TRBJ1-3 and V is TRBV6-6, with D maybe TRBD1 (5 bases). CDR1 MNHNY and CDR2 SVGAGI come from the germline V gene (reference sequence). This CDR3 contains 15 residues. Trimming took 3 bases from V and 1 from J, leaving 10 bases between them. The CDR3 nucleotides read TGTGCCAGCAGTTATATAGGGGTTTCTGGAAACACCATATATTTT. Its protein is CASSYIGVSGNTIYF.

The V gene is TRBV5-4, the J gene TRBJ2-5; 7 nucleotides align to TRBD1. Germline CDR1 SGHNT, CDR2 YYREEE (reference sequence). The CDR3 loop spans 15 amino acids. The trim removed 3 bases at V and 5 bases at J, leaving 10 bases unmatched. The CDR3 sequence: CASSSPAGGKETQYF. CDR3 DNA: TGTGCCAGCAGCTCCCCCGCAGGGGGTAAGGAGACCCAGTACTTC.